A selection of T cell receptor beta chains follows, all from one sample in a study of blood T cell repertoires in COVID-19. Clones were sequenced by immunoSEQ multiplex PCR, and TCRdb holds only the in-frame ones, with some missing. This sample has 290,000 or so clones, with roughly 90% found just once. Sequencing input: PBMCs or T cells enriched from blood (not recorded which). The receptors stem from a woman between 25 and 40 years old who had recovered from COVID-19. CDR3s include the opening cysteine and the closing phenylalanine or tryptophan. The order of the fields is V gene, clone size, J gene, D gene, CDR3 protein, CDR3 DNA. A D gene is named only where the DNA matches it firmly. Rows may omit the clone size; those that give it use once, few, many or a size class.

TRBV5-1	-	TRBJ1-2	TRBD1	CASSSGQGINYGYTF	TGCGCCAGCAGCTCTGGACAGGGGATTAACTATGGCTACACCTTC
TRBV5-4	-	TRBJ2-3	-	CASSLPSGTDTQYF	TGTGCCAGCAGCTTGCCCAGCGGGACAGATACGCAGTATTTT
TRBV28	-	TRBJ2-7	-	CASSLGGTTYEQYF	TGTGCCAGCAGTTTAGGTGGGACAACCTACGAGCAGTACTTC
TRBV7-2	-	TRBJ2-1	-	CASSPRPRNEQFF	TGTGCCAGCAGCCCCCGACCGAGGAATGAGCAGTTCTTC
TRBV29-1	-	TRBJ1-1	-	CSVGDRLKRNTEAFF	TGCAGCGTTGGAGACAGACTGAAAAGGAACACTGAAGCTTTCTTT
TRBV27	-	TRBJ1-6	TRBD1	CASTLLGQGNSPLHF	TGTGCCAGCACCCTCTTGGGACAGGGTAATTCACCCCTCCACTTT
TRBV7-2	-	TRBJ1-5	-	CASSPKGGGISNQPQHF	TGTGCCAGCAGCCCCAAAGGGGGGGGAATTAGCAATCAGCCCCAGCATTTT
TRBV7-9	-	TRBJ2-7	TRBD2	CASSFSAGGSNFEQYF	TGTGCCAGCAGCTTCTCAGCGGGAGGGAGCAATTTCGAGCAGTACTTC
TRBV18	-	TRBJ1-5	TRBD1	CASSPTGDWINQPQHF	TGTGCCAGCTCACCGACAGGGGATTGGATCAATCAGCCCCAGCATTTT
TRBV4-3	-	TRBJ2-5	-	CASSQGSSLFQETQYF	TGCGCCAGCAGCCAAGGGAGCAGTCTATTTCAAGAGACCCAGTACTTC
TRBV14	once	TRBJ1-3	-	CASSQVSIGNTIYF	TGTGCCAGCAGCCAAGTTTCTATCGGAAACACCATATATTTT
TRBV11-2	-	TRBJ2-1	TRBD2	CASSSRLAGNEQFF	TGTGCCAGCAGTTCTAGACTAGCGGGGAATGAGCAGTTCTTC
TRBV25-1	-	TRBJ2-2	TRBD2	CASSEREADTGELFF	TGTGCCAGCAGTGAACGGGAGGCCGACACCGGGGAGCTGTTTTTT
TRBV4-3	-	TRBJ2-1	TRBD2	CASSQDPTSGYNEQFF	TGCGCCAGCAGCCAAGACCCTACTAGCGGATACAATGAGCAGTTCTTC
TRBV20-1	-	TRBJ2-7	TRBD2	CSASPGLAVYEQYF	TGCAGTGCTAGTCCGGGACTAGCGGTTTACGAGCAGTACTTC
TRBV18	-	TRBJ1-1	TRBD1	CASSPSRTGGTEAFF	TGTGCCAGCTCACCATCAAGGACAGGGGGCACTGAAGCTTTCTTT
TRBV6-2/TRBV6-3	-	TRBJ1-5	-	CASSSAPGTGLSNQPQHF	TGTGCCAGCAGTTCCGCCCCCGGAACAGGGTTAAGCAATCAGCCCCAGCATTTT
TRBV5-1	-	TRBJ2-2	-	CASSLDPQGAGTGELFF	TGCGCCAGCAGCTTGGACCCACAGGGAGCGGGAACCGGGGAGCTGTTTTTT
TRBV19	-	TRBJ1-3	-	CASFAGNTIYF	TGTGCCAGCTTTGCTGGAAACACCATATATTTT
TRBV30	-	TRBJ2-1	-	CAWSVYDRSSNEQFF	TGTGCCTGGAGTGTTTATGATCGGTCGTCAAATGAGCAGTTCTTC
TRBV7-9	-	TRBJ1-6	TRBD1	CASSSDRENSPLHF	TGTGCCAGCAGCTCGGACAGGGAAAATTCACCCCTCCACTTT
TRBV7-9	-	TRBJ1-2	TRBD1	CASSQQGSYGYTF	TGTGCCAGCAGCCAACAGGGGTCTTATGGCTACACCTTC
TRBV7-9	-	TRBJ1-5	-	CASSLAGADSNQPQHF	TGTGCCAGCAGCTTAGCAGGGGCCGATAGCAATCAGCCCCAGCATTTT
TRBV15	-	TRBJ1-4	-	CATSRDLIQEKLFF	TGTGCCACCAGCAGAGATCTGATACAGGAAAAACTGTTTTTT
TRBV11-1	few	TRBJ2-4	TRBD1	CASSLDRGGAKNIQYF	TGTGCCAGCAGCTTAGACAGGGGTGGTGCCAAAAACATTCAGTACTTC
TRBV28	-	TRBJ2-1	TRBD2	CASRQRSLAGVSYNEQFF	TGTGCCAGCAGACAACGCTCACTAGCGGGAGTTAGCTACAATGAGCAGTTCTTC
TRBV6-1	-	TRBJ2-3	-	CASSERVGARTDTQYF	TGTGCCAGCAGCGAAAGGGTGGGGGCCCGCACAGATACGCAGTATTTT
TRBV29-1	-	TRBJ2-7	-	CSVDPPRTCNEQYF	TGCAGCGTTGATCCCCCCCGCACATGCAACGAGCAGTACTTC
TRBV18	-	TRBJ1-6	-	CASSPEQTNSPLHF	TGTGCCAGCTCACCAGAACAGACTAATTCACCCCTCCACTTT
TRBV19	-	TRBJ2-3	TRBD2	CASRTSGGPDTQYF	TGTGCCAGTAGGACTAGCGGGGGACCAGATACGCAGTATTTT
TRBV28	-	TRBJ1-2	-	CASSSPQAGTSGYTF	TGTGCCAGCAGTTCCCCGCAAGCGGGGACATCGGGCTACACCTTC
TRBV9	-	TRBJ2-7	TRBD2	CASSVSGSHEQYF	TGTGCCAGCAGCGTAAGCGGGAGCCACGAGCAGTACTTC
TRBV28	-	TRBJ2-3	TRBD2	CASSTRWREPSDTQYF	TGTGCCAGCAGTACCCGGTGGCGGGAGCCCTCAGATACGCAGTATTTT
TRBV28	-	TRBJ2-1	TRBD2	CASSFSGRSYNEQFF	TGTGCCAGCAGCTTTAGCGGGAGATCCTACAATGAGCAGTTCTTC
TRBV7-8	-	TRBJ2-2	TRBD2	CASSKGLAGGNTGELFF	TGTGCCAGCAGCAAAGGACTAGCGGGAGGCAACACCGGGGAGCTGTTTTTT
TRBV18	-	TRBJ2-1	TRBD1	CASSQGAVGHNEQFF	TGTGCCAGCTCACAGGGGGCAGTAGGGCACAATGAGCAGTTCTTC
TRBV5-3	-	TRBJ2-3	-	CARSFSRDSTDTQYF	TGTGCCAGAAGCTTCTCGCGGGACTCCACAGATACGCAGTATTTT
TRBV18	-	TRBJ2-5	-	CASSPGQSPQATQYF	TGTGCCAGCTCACCGGGACAATCTCCCCAGGCGACCCAGTACTTC
TRBV10-1	-	TRBJ2-1	-	CASSGQQFNEQFF	TGCGCCAGCAGTGGACAGCAATTCAATGAGCAGTTCTTC
TRBV7-9	-	TRBJ2-6	-	CASSLHRLRNPGANVLTF	TGTGCCAGCAGCTTACATAGACTGCGCAATCCTGGGGCCAACGTCCTGACTTTC
TRBV2	-	TRBJ1-1	-	CASSVATEAFF	TGTGCCAGCTCGGTTGCCACTGAAGCTTTCTTT
TRBV7-9	-	TRBJ1-5	-	CASSLTDQPQHF	TGTGCCAGCAGCCTTACAGATCAGCCCCAGCATTTT
TRBV6-6	-	TRBJ2-7	TRBD2	CASSQGLAGVYEQYF	TGTGCCAGCAGTCAGGGACTAGCGGGAGTCTACGAGCAGTACTTC
TRBV4-3	-	TRBJ2-3	TRBD2	CASSQVAGAGEKDTQYF	TGCGCCAGCAGCCAAGTGGCCGGAGCGGGAGAGAAAGATACGCAGTATTTT
TRBV25-1	-	TRBJ1-1	TRBD1	CASQPFITGAENTEAFF	TGTGCCAGCCAACCTTTTATAACAGGGGCCGAGAACACTGAAGCTTTCTTT
TRBV5-1	-	TRBJ2-2	-	CASSLGAETGELFF	TGCGCCAGCAGCTTGGGGGCCGAGACCGGGGAGCTGTTTTTT